This T cell receptor (beta chain) appears in the sequencing data of a study of blood T cell repertoires in COVID-19 (dated by TCRdb to the early 2020s). Turning to the overall study: Samples covering the acute and convalescent phases of COVID-19 were provided by collaborators in the United States, Italy and Spain. The prospective study material was composed of cDNA or gDNA derived from T cells, B-cell-depleted T cells, or PBMCs. Subjects who had been exposed to COVID-19, were actively infected with it, or had recovered from it provided the deeply sampled blood TCRbeta repertoires that made up the dataset. A freely available public database, intended as a resource for researchers studying the immune response to SARS-CoV-2, is where the repertoires were released. The samples were drawn from two sources: the first 160 participants of the ongoing ImmuneRACE study, and 1,000 to 1,500 subjects contributed by 6 global collaborators. Sample metadata almost always included a de-identified subject ID, COVID-19 status, age in years and sex. Where HLA class I and class II types were available, the types were taken from metadata supplied by the sample provider, not from assay-based typing. Summary of the overall study and its limitations: How much clinical and demographic metadata was included differed by source and by participant, and the metadata was provided uncurated.

For this clone: No antigen is known for it. There are no base qualities to consult, and no much larger clone falls within one base.

Collaborating institutions collected whole blood in K2EDTA tubes following their own protocols. For TCRbeta analysis, collaborators shipped samples as frozen whole blood, isolated PBMCs, or DNA extracted from either of those sample types. After removal of 4 bases from V and 4 bases from J, the junction retains 5 bases not matched to a gene. CDR1 and CDR2 (MNHEY, SMNVEV) derive from the germline V gene (reference sequence). Inclusive of the bounding cysteine and phenylalanine, the CDR3 is 15 residues long. Of the read, only the CDR3 DNA is kept; its 45 bases are in frame from base 1. TCRbeta CDR3 regions were amplified from genomic DNA using the immunoSEQ Assay, a bias-controlled multiplex PCR. On the authors' methods: The number of nucleated cells in each sample was estimated from the amplification of reference gene primers within the assay. To quantify the absolute abundance of each unique TCRbeta CDR3 rearrangement, sequence reads were collapsed and filtered. For each sample, productive Simpson clonality was calculated by taking the square root of Simpson's diversity index across productive rearrangements. In its TCRdb copy, this immuneACCESS table keeps in-frame sequences only and misses some clones. Where compared with another copy, unresolved V genes explain less than half of these, and the others have no known cause. That table gives V, J and clone size, and the DNA gave D and trimming. Across this sample there are over 130,000 clones, with around 86% seen only once. The ten largest clones capture roughly 5% of the sample.

The sequence was obtained from a human donor in a cohort sampled during active COVID-19. Sequencing input: peripheral blood. Recombination joined TRBV27 with TRBJ2-7, and 12 junctional nucleotides match TRBD2. The CDR3 protein sequence reads: CASSSTSGRLYEQYF. In nucleotide form, the sequence is TGTGCCAGCAGTTCCACTAGCGGGAGGCTGTACGAGCAGTACTTC.